Below are 31 T cell receptor beta chains sequenced from a single sample in a study of Ad26.COV2.S vaccination and SARS-CoV-2 variants. The treatment: 19 received Ad26.COV2.S at low or high dose, single or two shots; several received placebo; per-sample allocation not given. Each sample was drawn 63 days after the first injection (of vaccine or placebo). Generated by immunoSEQ multiplex PCR, the TCRdb table keeps only in-frame clones and is missing some. The data show 440,000 or so clones, roughly 87% seen once. The sequences come from peripheral blood, collected in a trial of Ad26.COV2.S vaccine versus placebo. Receptor source: a person aged 18-60 years who received the Ad26.COV2.S COVID-19 vaccine or a placebo.

The chain joins TRBV5-6 to TRBJ2-1, with unresolved D. Trimming cost V 0 bases and J 6 bases, with 4 bases left between them. Germline assignment: CDR1 SGHDT and CDR2 YYEEEE. CDR3 length: 12 amino acids. The CDR3 is CASSLEFNEQFF. The DNA of the CDR3 is TGTGCCAGCAGCTTGGAATTCAATGAGCAGTTCTTC.

V is TRBV20-1 and J is TRBJ2-1; perhaps TRBD2 as D (5 bases). V lost 3 bases and J lost 0, with 15 bases in between. The CDR3 spans 16 residues. Germline V lookup: CDR1 DFQATT, CDR2 SNEGSKA (reference sequence). CDR3 loop: CSASPGNKGSYNEQFF. CDR3 coding DNA: TGCAGTGCTAGTCCCGGGAATAAGGGCTCCTACAATGAGCAGTTCTTC.

The chain couples TRBV2 to TRBJ2-1; TRBD2 matches at 8 bases. The J segment lost 3 bases and the V segment lost 3 bases, leaving 4 bases of the junction unmatched. The CDR3 runs to 15 residues. CDR1 and CDR2 (germline): SNHLY, FYNNEI. CDR3 in amino acids: CASSDRTSSYNEQFF. CDR3 bases: TGTGCCAGCAGTGATAGGACTAGCAGCTACAATGAGCAGTTCTTC.

For the CDR3, the DNA is TGTGCCAGCAGTTTATCAATTACAGGGAGCCTTCATGGGGAGACCCAGTACTTC. It translates to CASSLSITGSLHGETQYF. The chain combines TRBV27 with TRBJ2-5, with TRBD1 as a possible D gene (6 bases). V lost 0 bases and J 5 bases, leaving 22 bases between the germline ends. CDR1 is MNHEY, CDR2 SMNVEV, per germline (reference sequence). The CDR3 length is 18 residues.

The chain couples TRBV5-1 to TRBJ2-3; TRBD1 agrees at 7 bases. The CDR3 sequence is 14 residues long. V gave up 4 bases and J gave up 8 bases; unmatched junction bases: 10. From germline, CDR1 is SGHRS and CDR2 YFSETQ. CDR3 region: CASSRTGVIGTQYF. The CDR3 DNA follows: TGCGCCAGCAGCCGTACAGGGGTAATTGGTACGCAGTATTTT.

This chain connects TRBV7-6 to TRBJ2-3; 13 nucleotides line up with TRBD2. Germline V gene sequence: CDR1 SGHVS, CDR2 FNYEAQ. Losses at the gene ends were 2 bases for V and 4 bases for J; bases not matched to a gene: 12. This CDR3 is built from 19 residues. This chain's CDR3 is CASSLRSGTSGMTADTQYF. The CDR3 nucleotides are TGTGCCAGCAGCTTAAGGTCTGGGACTAGCGGGATGACTGCAGATACGCAGTATTTT.

This chain uses TRBV18 with TRBJ2-1, with D possibly TRBD2 on 7 matching bases. The length of the CDR3 is 20 residues. V was shortened by 0 bases and J by 3 bases, with 24 bases between the two germline ends. Germline V lookup: CDR1 KGHSH, CDR2 LQKENI. The CDR3 region is CASSPPVQGGTGGFYNEQFF. The CDR3 DNA reads TGTGCCAGCTCACCACCGGTTCAAGGGGGTACGGGAGGATTCTACAATGAGCAGTTCTTC. The variable domain in full, with the rest retrieved from reference TRBV18 and TRBJ2-1, is NAGVMQNPRHLVRRRGQEARLRCSPMKGHSHVYWYRQLPEEGLKFMVYLQKENIIDESGMPKERFSAEFPKEGPSILRIQQVVRGDSAAYFCASSPPVQGGTGGFYNEQFFGPGTRLTVL.

The chain has TRBV6-4 and TRBJ1-1; D is possibly TRBD1 (6 bases). Germline CDR1 is MRHNA and CDR2 is SNTAGT. The CDR3 consists of 15 residues. V was shortened by 10 bases and J by 5 bases, with 23 bases between the two germline ends. CDR3 region: CAITFLAGVETEAFF. DNA for the CDR3: TGTGCCATCACTTTTCTCGCAGGGGTAGAGACTGAAGCTTTCTTT.

This chain links TRBV7-9 with TRBJ2-3; possible D gene TRBD1, 7 bases. The CDR3 loop spans 18 amino acids. In germline, CDR1 is SEHNR, CDR2 FQNEAQ (reference sequence). V was trimmed by 5 bases and J by 0 bases, leaving 21 bases between them. CDR3 in amino acids: CASSAGQPLFFSTDTQYF. The CDR3 DNA follows: TGTGCCAGCAGCGCGGGACAGCCATTATTTTTTAGCACAGATACGCAGTATTTT.

The genes are TRBV15 and TRBJ1-2; the D is unclear. The CDR3 has 15 amino acids. Germline V CDR1 and CDR2: LNHNV, YYDKDF (reference sequence). Trimming pared 3 bases from V and 1 base from J, leaving 12 bases between. The CDR3 DNA sequence: TGTGCCACCAGCAGGTCTCCCATATTTAACTATGGCTACACCTTC. Translation: CATSRSPIFNYGYTF. The variable domain in full, with the rest retrieved from reference TRBV15 and TRBJ1-2, is DAMVIQNPRYQVTQFGKPVTLSCSQTLNHNVMYWYQQKSSQAPKLLFHYYDKDFNNEADTPDNFQSRRPNTSFCFLDIRSPGLGDTAMYLCATSRSPIFNYGYTFGSGTRLTVV.

The chain uses TRBV24-1 and TRBJ2-3; a possible D gene is TRBD1 (6 bases). The CDR3 covers 16 residues. Germline V lookup: CDR1 KGHDR, CDR2 SFDVKD. With 4 bases removed from V and 2 bases from J, the gap between germline ends came to 15 bases. The CDR3 nucleotides are TGTGCCACCAGTGACCCCGGAGAGGGGGTCACAGATACGCAGTATTTT. Translation: CATSDPGEGVTDTQYF.

This clone occurred once. The genes are TRBV4-3 and TRBJ2-1; TRBD1 matches at 9 bases. CDR3 length: 17 amino acids. Trimming cost V 0 bases and J 1 base; bases outside gene matches: 4. The germline CDR1 and CDR2 sequences are LGHNA and YSLEER. The CDR3 protein is CASSQDAGQGSYNEQFF. The CDR3 DNA sequence: TGCGCCAGCAGCCAAGATGCGGGACAGGGTTCCTACAATGAGCAGTTCTTC.

This clone was seen more than once but under ten times. The V gene is TRBV2, the J gene TRBJ1-5; 7 nucleotides match TRBD1. The V segment lost 6 bases and the J segment 5 bases; nucleotides outside the gene matches: 7. The CDR3 has 14 amino acids. Germline V lookup: CDR1 SNHLY, CDR2 FYNNEI. The CDR3 DNA reads TGTGCCAGCAGAACCCGGGACAGCTATCAGCCCCAGCATTTT. It codes for CASRTRDSYQPQHF.

The V gene is TRBV5-4, the J gene TRBJ2-7; D may match TRBD1 or TRBD2 (6 bases each). The V end was cut by 4 bases, the J end by 4 bases, with 18 bases between. From germline, CDR1 is SGHNT and CDR2 YYREEE (reference sequence). The CDR3 loop spans 15 amino acids. CDR3 in amino acids: CASSRRGPGSYEQYF. CDR3 coding DNA: TGTGCCAGCAGCCGCCGGGGGCCGGGGTCGTACGAGCAGTACTTC.

The chain combines TRBV6-5 with TRBJ1-2; D not certain. The CDR3 length is 13 residues. V lost 0 bases to trimming and J lost 12 bases, with 14 bases between them. CDR1 and CDR2 (germline): MNHEY, SVGAGI. The CDR3 region is CASSYSVRETDTF. DNA for the CDR3: TGTGCCAGCAGTTACTCCGTGCGGGAGACCGACACCTTC.

This clone was counted once. The rearrangement uses TRBV28 and TRBJ2-7; D might be TRBD2 (5 bases). V dropped 1 base and J dropped 3 bases, with 10 bases sitting between them. CDR3 length: 14 amino acids. Germline assignment: CDR1 MDHEN and CDR2 SYDVKM. CDR3 protein: CASSLSGLIYEQYF. The CDR3 DNA is TGTGCCAGCAGTTTATCCGGACTCATCTACGAGCAGTACTTC.

The genes are TRBV28 and TRBJ2-1; 8 nucleotides line up with TRBD1. The CDR3 sequence is 15 residues long. Trimming removed 6 bases from V and 4 bases from J; junction bases left unmatched: 8. The germline CDR1 and CDR2 sequences are MDHEN and SYDVKM. The CDR3 nucleotides are TGTGCCAGCAGCCGATCGGGACAGGCATACAATGAGCAGTTCTTC. Its protein is CASSRSGQAYNEQFF.

This chain joins TRBV7-9 and TRBJ2-5; 8 bases map to TRBD2. The CDR3 is made up of 17 amino acids. Trimming removed 0 bases from V and 8 bases from J; junction bases left unmatched: 14. The germline V gene has CDR1 SEHNR and CDR2 FQNEAQ (reference sequence). As DNA, the CDR3 is TGTGCCAGCAGCTTAGCAACTTTCGGAGCGGGAGAAAGCACCCAGTACTTC. It specifies CASSLATFGAGESTQYF.

This rearrangement joins TRBV29-1 to TRBJ2-5; 10 nucleotides line up with TRBD2. V was clipped by 3 bases and J by 1 base; unmatched bases: 5. This CDR3 spans 15 amino acids. CDR1 SQVTM and CDR2 ANQGSEA come from the germline V gene. The CDR3 spells CSVDEAGGIQETQYF. In nucleotides, the CDR3 is TGCAGCGTTGACGAAGCGGGAGGGATCCAAGAGACCCAGTACTTC.

The V gene is TRBV7-2, the J gene TRBJ1-5; D is possibly TRBD1 (5 bases). The CDR3 contains 13 residues. In germline, CDR1 is SGHTA, CDR2 FQGNSA. The V end lost 7 bases, the J end lost 9 bases, and 16 bases lay between the germline ends. This CDR3 reads CASTSGTWAPQHF. For the CDR3, the DNA is TGTGCCAGCACCTCAGGGACCTGGGCGCCCCAGCATTTT. Using reference TRBV7-2 and TRBJ1-5 for the parts outside the CDR3, the full variable domain is GAGVSQSPSNKVTEKGKDVELRCDPISGHTALYWYRQSLGQGLEFLIYFQGNSAPDKSGLPSDRFSAERTGGSVSTLTIQRTQQEDSAVYLCASTSGTWAPQHFGDGTRLSIL.

The chain joins TRBV24-1 to TRBJ2-1; possibly TRBD2 for D (5 bases). CDR1 is KGHDR, CDR2 SFDVKD, per germline. Trimming pared 9 bases from V and 5 bases from J, leaving 19 bases between. The CDR3 is made up of 15 amino acids. The DNA for the CDR3 is TGTGCCACCTCAGAGGGTGAAGCAAGGAACAATGAGCAGTTCTTC. This gives the protein CATSEGEARNNEQFF.

The table lists this clone with a few counts. This CDR3 is CASSISLSTNDRVYGYTF. DNA of the CDR3: TGTGCCAGTAGTATCTCCCTATCGACCAATGACAGGGTATATGGCTACACCTTC. The rearrangement links TRBV19 to TRBJ1-2; 7 bases are shared with TRBD1. V lost 3 bases and J lost 5; bases outside the gene matches: 18. Looked up from germline, CDR1 is LNHDA and CDR2 is SQIVND (reference sequence). The CDR3 consists of 18 residues. Combining the CDR3 with reference TRBV19 and TRBJ1-2 gives the whole variable domain DGGITQSPKYLFRKEGQNVTLSCEQNLNHDAMYWYRQDPGQGLRLIYYSQIVNDFQKGDIAEGYSVSREKKESFPLTVTSAQKNPTAFYLCASSISLSTNDRVYGYTFGSGTRLTVV.

The gene calls are TRBV4-1 and TRBJ2-1; 7 positions match TRBD1. The CDR3 totals 15 residues. Germline CDR1 MGHRA, CDR2 YSYEKL. J gave up 1 base and V 1 base, and 1 base lay outside the gene matches. CDR3 sequence: CASSQGTGSYNEQFF. The CDR3 DNA reads as TGCGCCAGCAGCCAAGGGACAGGTTCCTACAATGAGCAGTTCTTC.

V usage is TRBV7-2 and J usage is TRBJ2-1; D is perhaps TRBD1 or TRBD2 (5 bases each). Trimming left V 4 bases short and J 9 bases short, with 16 bases between. Germline CDR1 reads SGHTA; CDR2 reads FQGNSA. CDR3 length: 14 residues. The CDR3 here is CASSSSRGGGEQFF. CDR3 in DNA: TGTGCCAGCAGCTCAAGTCGGGGCGGCGGTGAGCAGTTCTTC.

This clone was seen once. The rearrangement uses TRBV20-1 and TRBJ2-5, with 10 bases fitting TRBD2. Germline V CDR1 and CDR2: DFQATT, SNEGSKA (reference sequence). The CDR3 sequence is 15 residues long. Trimming cost V 3 bases and J 3 bases; bases outside gene matches: 7. The CDR3 region has the DNA TGCAGTGCTAGTCCTAGCGGGAGTTGGGAAGAGACCCAGTACTTC. Its protein is CSASPSGSWEETQYF.

The chain carries TRBV24-1 and TRBJ2-7; 10 bases match TRBD1. With 2 bases clipped from V and 12 bases from J, the junction kept 12 bases outside the gene matches. The CDR3 covers 15 residues. Germline values: CDR1 KGHDR, CDR2 SFDVKD. The CDR3 protein is CATSDSTGGREERYF. The CDR3 DNA follows: TGTGCCACCAGTGATTCGACAGGGGGCCGGGAGGAACGGTACTTC.

As for this clone: The same CDR3 arises from other DNA sequences in this sample as well. The chain carries TRBV7-9 and TRBJ2-5; no clear D gene. The V end was cut by 5 bases, the J end by 2 bases, with 3 bases between. Germline CDR1 SEHNR, CDR2 FQNEAQ (reference sequence). This CDR3 region has 11 residues. CDR3 protein: CASSPQETQYF. Here the CDR3 DNA reads TGTGCCAGCAGCCCTCAAGAGACCCAGTACTTC. The full variable domain, in which reference TRBV7-9 and TRBJ2-5 provide the parts outside the CDR3, is DTGVSQNPRHKITKRGQNVTFRCDPISEHNRLYWYRQTLGQGPEFLTYFQNEAQLEKSRLLSDRFSAERPKGSFSTLEIQRTEQGDSAMYLCASSPQETQYFGPGTRLLVL.

CDR3: CASSPRRGAEDGYTF. CDR3 nucleotide sequence: TGTGCCAGCTCACCACGCCGGGGCGCAGAGGATGGCTACACCTTC. The chain carries TRBV18 and TRBJ1-2, with D maybe TRBD1 (5 bases). Trimming took 1 base from V and 6 from J, leaving 15 bases between them. Germline V gene lookup returns CDR1 KGHSH and CDR2 LQKENI. The CDR3 sequence is 15 residues long.

The chain joins TRBV7-6 to TRBJ2-3, with D hard to call. Germline CDR1 reads SGHVS; CDR2 reads FNYEAQ. CDR3 length equals 14 residues. The V end lost 5 bases, the J end lost 0 bases, and 9 bases lay between the germline ends. CDR3 nucleotide sequence: TGTGCCAGCAGCCTTCTACGGAGCACAGATACGCAGTATTTT. Its protein product is CASSLLRSTDTQYF.

V gene TRBV24-1 combines with J gene TRBJ2-3; TRBD2 agrees at 16 bases. Germline lookup yields CDR1 KGHDR and CDR2 SFDVKD. With 4 bases clipped from V and 2 bases from J, the junction kept 11 bases outside the gene matches. CDR3 length: 20 residues. In DNA, the CDR3 is TGTGCCACCAGTGACCGACCGGGACTAGCGGGAGGGCCTCACACAGATACGCAGTATTTT. Protein: CATSDRPGLAGGPHTDTQYF.

J is TRBJ2-4 and V is TRBV28; 10 positions match TRBD1. The germline V gene has CDR1 MDHEN and CDR2 SYDVKM. The V and J ends lost 5 bases and 9 bases, in that order; junction bases with no gene match: 4. This CDR3 spans 13 amino acids. CDR3 sequence reads: CASSGTGVSIQYF. The CDR3 DNA follows: TGTGCCAGCAGTGGGACAGGGGTAAGCATTCAGTACTTC.